The rows below give T cell receptor beta chains drawn from one sample of a study of shared T cell receptors in the human thymus. Using immunoSEQ multiplex PCR, the repertoire was profiled, and TCRdb retains in-frame clones only, with some absent. The data hold 700,000 or so clones, with 70% to 90% observed a single time. These sequences were also reported in another study, on human thymus T cells.

Sample: thymocytes. Receptors originate from a girl under three years old with a congenital heart defect. Each CDR3 is given with its conserved first and last residue. D genes are given only for firm matches. Rows may omit the clone size; those that give it use once, few, many or a size class.

D gene | clone size | J gene | V gene | CDR3 protein
TRBD1 | - | TRBJ1-2 | TRBV15 | CATSREAGQGMGGYTF
TRBD2 | - | TRBJ2-3 | TRBV28 | CASSFGSCGGEADTQYF
TRBD2 | - | TRBJ2-3 | TRBV20-1 | CSGRGADTQYF
TRBD1 | - | TRBJ1-2 | TRBV9 | CASSPRDRGGYTF
- | - | TRBJ2-3 | TRBV12-5 | CASGLVTRSDRRPSTDTQYF
TRBD1 | - | TRBJ1-2 | TRBV7-9 | CASSQLRGDRENYGYTF
- | - | TRBJ1-1 | TRBV6-1 | CASDTSRGRDTEAFF
TRBD1 | once | TRBJ1-1 | TRBV7-6 | CASSQYRGRGNTEAFF
- | - | TRBJ1-2 | TRBV27 | CASSLRQNQLGGYTF
- | - | TRBJ2-7 | TRBV7-9 | CASSFARTPPYEQYF
TRBD1 | once | TRBJ1-2 | TRBV11-2 | CASSLGAGGGYGYTF